The clone carrying this TCR beta chain was counted ten times or more. Germline V gene lookup returns CDR1 LNHNV and CDR2 YYDKDF (reference sequence). The germline V and J ends were trimmed by 7 bases and 0 bases, with 13 bases remaining between them. This CDR3 region has 14 residues. This sample stems from a study of identical twins. TCRdb called the 5' RACE reads again in MiXCR, with one record for every CDR3 protein. This sample carries roughly 690,000 distinct CDR3 sequences, around 6% of them seen once, and the ten largest clones take 1.5% to 2%. The TCR was taken from a man between 18 and 35 years old in good health. The chain has TRBV15 and TRBJ2-7, with D perhaps TRBD1 (6 bases). Material: naive T cells sorted from blood. The CDR3 nucleotides read TGTGCCACCAAAACGCAGGGGAGCTCCTACGAGCAGTACTTC. It specifies CATKTQGSSYEQYF.